A selection of T cell receptor beta chains follows, all from one sample in a study of regulatory T cells in long-lasting Graves disease. TCRdb fed the multiplex PCR reads into MiXCR, producing one record per CDR3 protein. The sample includes about 360,000 distinct CDR3 sequences, around 15% seen only once; the top ten take 20% to 25%. These records were also assigned to another study, of T cells in Graves' hyperthyroidism and ophthalmopathy.

The input for sequencing was peripheral blood mononuclear cells (PBMCs), taken at new diagnosis, from a patient treated with antithyroid drugs. These receptors originate from a woman under 30 with Graves disease. The CDR3 runs from the conserved cysteine through the conserved F or W. A D gene is named only where the DNA matches it firmly.

V | D | length | CDR3
TRBV7-8 | TRBD1 | 15 | CASSSGQGLNEKLFF
TRBV5-1 | TRBD2 | 17 | CASSLRLAGARINEQFF
TRBV27 | TRBD1 | 14 | CATSEGGRGYEQYF
TRBV3-1 | - | 13 | CASSQDPPQPQHF
TRBV27 | - | 13 | CASSLGLSVPQHF
TRBV20-1 | TRBD2 | 14 | CSASGGDPTDTQYF
TRBV5-1 | - | 11 | CASRAEETQYF
TRBV4-1 | TRBD1 | 17 | CASSQDYGMDRPYEQYF
TRBV6-1 | - | 18 | CASSCGTGGPRGTDTQYF
TRBV5-6 | - | 15 | CASSLPGGYNSPLHF
TRBV4-2 | - | 14 | CASSQETSSYEQYF
TRBV6-4 | - | 13 | CASSDSDTGELFF
TRBV9 | - | 15 | CASSNEGDRVGELFF
TRBV28 | - | 16 | CASSFFTAGDNEKLFF
TRBV7-8 | - | 14 | CASSPPAVRETQYF
TRBV4-2 | - | 14 | CASSQVGSTEKLFF
TRBV29-1 | - | 15 | CSVVGSSDSGNTIYF
TRBV27 | - | 13 | CASSWTANYGYTF
TRBV30 | - | 13 | CAWSVLNRETQYF
TRBV18 | - | 16 | CASSPRGVGATYEQYF
TRBV28 | - | 15 | CASKVWQAVQETQYF
TRBV12-3/TRBV12-4 | - | 13 | CASSSITGSPLHF
TRBV7-8 | - | 15 | CASSIGGGAGQPQHF
TRBV30 | - | 13 | CAWSAGGAYEQYF
TRBV27 | - | 14 | CASSPITGHTEAFF
TRBV20-1 | - | 10 | CSAISGEQYF
TRBV6-4 | - | 13 | CASSGGNTGELFF
TRBV29-1 | TRBD1 | 15 | CSVVRGTGGYNEQFF
TRBV11-1 | TRBD2 | 18 | CASSLARLAALPYNEQFF
TRBV6-1 | TRBD2 | 17 | CASSASGTSGSRETQYF
TRBV2 | TRBD1 | 16 | CASSEADRSSYNEQFF
TRBV12-3/TRBV12-4 | TRBD1 | 15 | CASSLGGGQVYGYTF
TRBV19 | - | 13 | CASSLSGRHEQYF
TRBV20-1 | - | 13 | CSAPRAGEETQYF
TRBV13 | TRBD1 | 21 | CASSQRGASHQGVSSYNEQFF
TRBV7-3 | TRBD2 | 15 | CASSDSGGDYNEQFF
TRBV20-1 | - | 14 | CSARRGTSYNEQFF
TRBV6-2/TRBV6-3 | - | 14 | CASRGATGNTEAFF
TRBV6-1 | - | 13 | CASSAAGNTEAFF
TRBV19 | - | 15 | CASTTPRDSRNGYTF
TRBV2 | TRBD2 | 14 | CANSGLGGWNEQFF
TRBV6-5 | - | 15 | CASSYTPGIFYEQYF